Listed below are T cell receptor beta chains from one sample, sequenced in a study of regulatory T cells in long-lasting Graves disease. Each CDR3 protein gets one entry after TCRdb re-called the multiplex PCR reads with MiXCR. This sample carries about 660,000 distinct CDR3 sequences, approximately 31% of them seen once, and the ten largest clones take 40% to 55%. Here the sequenced sample was peripheral blood mononuclear cells (PBMCs), taken when the disease was refractory, from a patient treated with antithyroid drugs. These receptors originate from a female donor with Graves disease. Both conserved end residues are part of each CDR3. A D gene is named only where the DNA matches it firmly. Some rows have no size entry. The others give once, few or many, or a class for an expanded clone.

>TRBJ2-1|13|-|TRBV13|-
TGTGCCAGCAGCTTAGAAGGGGTGGCAGAGCAGTTCTTC
CASSLEGVAEQFF
>TRBJ1-1|14|-|TRBV30|-
TGTGCCTGGAGTGTACTCCCGGCGAACACTGAAGCTTTCTTT
CAWSVLPANTEAFF
>TRBJ1-2|13|-|TRBV12-5|many
TGTGCTAGTGGTTTGGTACGGGGAGATGGCTACACCTTC
CASGLVRGDGYTF
>TRBJ1-5|15|-|TRBV28|many
TGTGCCAGCAGTCAGGGAGTTTATAGCAATCAGCCCCAGCATTTT
CASSQGVYSNQPQHF
>TRBJ1-1|14|-|TRBV6-1|-
TGTGCCAGCAGCGGACGGATTGGATGGACTGAAGCTTTCTTT
CASSGRIGWTEAFF
>TRBJ1-4|15|TRBD1|TRBV7-6|once
TGTGCCAGCAGCCTTCGGGACAGCCCGGAAGAAAAACTGTTTTTT
CASSLRDSPEEKLFF
>TRBJ2-7|15|TRBD2|TRBV3-1|few
TGTGCCAGCAGCCCGGGACTAGCGGAGTCCTACGAGCAGTACTTC
CASSPGLAESYEQYF
>TRBJ1-1|14|TRBD1|TRBV27|many
TGTGCCAGCAGCCCTCGGACAGGGTCCACTGAAGCTTTCTTT
CASSPRTGSTEAFF
>TRBJ2-5|15|TRBD1|TRBV28|-
TGTGCCAGCAGTTTAGCGGGACAGGGGGCCGGGACCCAGTACTTC
CASSLAGQGAGTQYF
>TRBJ1-5|14|-|TRBV2|-
TGTGCCAGCAGTGATAGGGGCGGATATCAGCCCCAGCATTTT
CASSDRGGYQPQHF
>TRBJ1-1|13|-|TRBV6-1|-
TGTGCCAGCAGTCGACCCGGGGGGTCTGAAACTTTCTTT
CASSRPGGSETFF
>TRBJ1-6|15|-|TRBV3-1|many
TGTGCCAGCAGCCAAGATACGGGTTATTATTCACCCCTCCACTTT
CASSQDTGYYSPLHF
>TRBJ1-1|15|TRBD1|TRBV5-5|-
TGTGCCAGCAGCTCCCGGACAGGGGTCGGCACTGAAGCTTTCTTT
CASSSRTGVGTEAFF
>TRBJ2-2|14|-|TRBV2|-
TGTGCCAGCAGTGAGTTGGACAACACCGGGGAGCTGTTTTTT
CASSELDNTGELFF
>TRBJ1-1|15|-|TRBV5-1|-
TGCGCCAGCAGCCCGACAGGTCTTGGTGGCACTGAAGCTTTCTTT
CASSPTGLGGTEAFF
>TRBJ1-3|14|-|TRBV6-1|-
TGTGCCAGCAGTGAAGCGTGGCCCGGGGGAACCATATATTTT
CASSEAWPGGTIYF
>TRBJ2-7|15|TRBD1|TRBV28|-
TGTGCCAGCAGTCCGGGACAGGCTTACTCCTACGAGCAGTACTTC
CASSPGQAYSYEQYF
>TRBJ1-2|13|-|TRBV2|few
TGTGCCAGCAGTCCCGGACCTTTATCTGGCTACACCTTC
CASSPGPLSGYTF
>TRBJ2-7|12|-|TRBV20-1|-
TGCAGTGCCAACCCAACTAGAACCGAGCAGTACTTC
CSANPTRTEQYF
>TRBJ2-2|17|-|TRBV7-3|-
TGTGCCAGCAGCCCCCCCCTACGAGACAGGAACACCGGGGAGCTGTTTTTT
CASSPPLRDRNTGELFF
>TRBJ2-7|12|TRBD1|TRBV29-1|few
TGCAGCGTTGTTGGACAGGCCTACGAGCAGTACTTC
CSVVGQAYEQYF
>TRBJ1-2|15|TRBD1|TRBV6-1|-
TGTGCCAGCTGTCCTCTCCTCGGGACAGGGAATGGCTACACCTTC
CASCPLLGTGNGYTF
>TRBJ1-2|14|-|TRBV7-9|once
TGTGCCAGCAGCTTCTCGCAGGCCACCTATGGCTACACCTTC
CASSFSQATYGYTF
>TRBJ1-1|13|-|TRBV30|-
TGTGCCTGGAGATTCGGGGTGGGCACTGAAGCTTTCTTT
CAWRFGVGTEAFF
>TRBJ2-7|14|TRBD1|TRBV9|few
TGTGCCAGCACCCCGGGACAGGGACACTACGAGCAGTACTTC
CASTPGQGHYEQYF
>TRBJ2-2|15|-|TRBV28|-
TGTGCCAGCAGTCCCGCCGGGGCCGGGGCCGGGGAGCTGTTTTTT
CASSPAGAGAGELFF
>TRBJ1-2|14|-|TRBV28|many
TGTGCCAGCAGTTTATGGTTAGGGGGGATGGGCTACACCTTC
CASSLWLGGMGYTF
>TRBJ1-5|15|TRBD1|TRBV10-2|-
TGCGCCAGCAGTGTGGGACAGGGGATTCAGCAGCCCCAGCATTTT
CASSVGQGIQQPQHF
>TRBJ1-5|15|TRBD1|TRBV12-3/TRBV12-4|few
TGTGCCAGCAGTTTAGCGCGGACAGGGCACCAGCCCCAGCATTTT
CASSLARTGHQPQHF